The 18 T cell receptor beta chains presented below share a single source sample, sequenced in a study of shared clonotypes between healthy human individuals. The data were produced by immunoSEQ multiplex PCR, yet TCRdb's version contains in-frame clones alone and is incomplete. The sample comprises millions of clones, approximately 93% of which are singletons, and around 0.4% rests with the top ten. The sequencing input was naive CD4+ T cells from PBMCs. Subset meaning: CD45RA+ positively selected. All receptors derive from a man younger than 35 in good health. Some clones in this sample may be carry-over from other donors' samples.

Comments on this clone: Other DNA sequences within the sample encode an identical CDR3. This chain joins TRBV5-1 and TRBJ2-1; 10 nucleotides agree with TRBD2. The V gene's germline CDR1 is SGHRS and CDR2 YFSETQ. The CDR3 spans 16 residues. The ends lost 2 bases at V and 2 bases at J; junction bases unmatched: 4. The CDR3 loop is CASSFLAGGTYNEQFF. The CDR3, as DNA: TGCGCCAGCAGCTTTTTAGCGGGAGGAACCTACAATGAGCAGTTCTTC.

The chain couples TRBV9 to TRBJ1-2, with 8 bases lining up with TRBD1. CDR3 length: 14 residues. Germline V lookup: CDR1 SGDLS, CDR2 YYNGEE. The J segment lost 5 bases and the V segment lost 4 bases, leaving 7 bases of the junction unmatched. CDR3 nucleotides: TGTGCCAGCAGCAAAACGACAGGGGAGTATGGCTACACCTTC. This translates into CASSKTTGEYGYTF. Drawing the rest from reference TRBV9 and TRBJ1-2, the complete variable domain is DSGVTQTPKHLITATGQRVTLRCSPRSGDLSVYWYQQSLDQGLQFLIQYYNGEERAKGNILERFSAQQFPDLHSELNLSSLELGDSALYFCASSKTTGEYGYTFGSGTRLTVV.

The chain couples TRBV7-9 to TRBJ2-2; D gene unclear. Per germline, CDR1 SEHNR and CDR2 FQNEAQ (reference sequence). The CDR3 is 14 amino acids. V lost 2 bases and J lost 4, with 8 bases in between. In nucleotides, the CDR3 is TGTGCCAGCAGCTTAAAGACCAGCACCGGGGAGCTGTTTTTT. Translating gives CASSLKTSTGELFF.

This clone was picked up a small number of times. The CDR3 here is CASSDRSEAFF. CDR3 bases: TGTGCCAGCAGTGATAGGAGTGAAGCTTTCTTT. The chain uses TRBV25-1 and TRBJ1-1; D ambiguous. Trimming took off 3 bases at V and 7 bases at J, with 6 bases between the two ends. Germline V gene data show CDR1 as MGHDK and CDR2 as SYGVNS. The CDR3 length is 11 residues. The entire variable domain, with the rest obtained from reference TRBV25-1 and TRBJ1-1, is as follows: EADIYQTPRYLVIGTGKKITLECSQTMGHDKMYWYQQDPGMELHLIHYSYGVNSTEKGDLSSESTVSRIRTEHFPLTLESARPSHTSQYLCASSDRSEAFFGQGTRLTVV.

The chain uses TRBV19 and TRBJ2-1, with D perhaps matching TRBD2 (5 bases). V dropped 5 bases and J dropped 8 bases, with 16 bases sitting between them. The CDR3 loop spans 14 amino acids. The germline CDR1 and CDR2 sequences are LNHDA and SQIVND (reference sequence). CDR3 nucleotide sequence: TGTGCCAGTAGTCCGCGAACTAGTCTTTATGAGCAGTTCTTC. Translating gives CASSPRTSLYEQFF.

The genes are TRBV7-6 and TRBJ2-1; D might be TRBD1 or TRBD2, each matching 6 bases. V gave up 4 bases and J gave up 10 bases, with 14 bases separating them. The CDR3 runs to 13 residues. In germline, CDR1 is SGHVS, CDR2 FNYEAQ. CDR3 in DNA: TGTGCCAGCAGCTCCTTATGGGGGGCAGAGCAGTTCTTC. Translation: CASSSLWGAEQFF.

The V gene is TRBV7-9, the J gene TRBJ2-4; D is unclear. CDR3 length equals 14 residues. Trimming took 1 base from V and 8 from J, leaving 12 bases between them. The germline V gene has CDR1 SEHNR and CDR2 FQNEAQ (reference sequence). In DNA form, the CDR3 reads TGTGCCAGCAGCTTAGGGACCAATGGGGACATTCAGTACTTC. Amino acid sequence: CASSLGTNGDIQYF.

V is TRBV6-1 and J is TRBJ1-2, with a tentative D call TRBD1 (6 bases). This CDR3 has 15 amino acids. Germline V gene lookup returns CDR1 MNHNS and CDR2 SASEGT. V dropped 5 bases and J dropped 1 base, with 14 bases sitting between them. For the CDR3, the DNA is TGTGCCAGCAGTCAAGGGGGAGGACTTAACTATGGCTACACCTTC. Translation gives CASSQGGGLNYGYTF.

The chain has TRBV19 and TRBJ1-2, with D perhaps TRBD1 (5 bases). V lost 6 bases and J lost 2, with 16 bases in between. The germline CDR1 and CDR2 sequences are LNHDA and SQIVND (reference sequence). This CDR3 spans 15 amino acids. For the CDR3, the DNA is TGTGCCAGTAGAAACCGACAGATCCTAAACTATGGCTACACCTTC. It translates to CASRNRQILNYGYTF.

This chain links TRBV10-3 with TRBJ2-1, with D possibly being TRBD2 (6 bases). The CDR3 sequence is 16 residues long. V lost 1 base to trimming and J lost 7 bases, with 17 bases between them. Per germline, CDR1 ENHRY and CDR2 SYGVKD. DNA of the CDR3: TGTGCCATCAGTGAGTTCGGGGGTGTGCCGGTGAATGAGCAGTTCTTC. The encoded protein is CAISEFGGVPVNEQFF.

Turning to this clone: The sample carries other DNA sequences with the same CDR3. The rearrangement uses TRBV5-1 and TRBJ2-7; 12 bases match TRBD2. The length of the CDR3 is 15 residues. Germline CDR1 reads SGHRS; CDR2 reads YFSETQ. V lost 4 bases, J lost 6 bases, and 8 bases stayed unmatched. The CDR3 spells CASSPQLAGGGEQYF. The CDR3 DNA sequence: TGCGCCAGCAGCCCTCAACTAGCGGGAGGCGGCGAGCAGTACTTC.

This clone was counted once. The rearrangement joins TRBV5-8 to TRBJ1-1; D gene unclear. V lost 4 bases and J 4 bases, leaving 11 bases between the germline ends. CDR1 and CDR2 (germline): SGHTS, YDEGEE. The CDR3 sequence is 13 residues long. CDR3 amino acids: CASSILGGTEAFF. DNA of the CDR3: TGTGCCAGCAGCATCCTGGGCGGCACTGAAGCTTTCTTT.

The chain joins TRBV4-2 to TRBJ2-7; the D gene is possibly TRBD2 (6 bases). The CDR3 totals 17 residues. Germline CDR1 and CDR2: LGHNA and YNFKEQ. The V gene lost 4 bases and the J gene lost 0 bases, with 19 bases spanning the gap. CDR3 sequence reads: CASSRSTGLPGSYEQYF. The CDR3 nucleotides are TGTGCCAGCAGCCGCAGCACGGGACTTCCAGGCTCCTACGAGCAGTACTTC.

The chain carries TRBV9 and TRBJ2-5; 7 nucleotides match TRBD2. The CDR3 runs to 14 residues. V was clipped by 8 bases and J by 1 base; unmatched bases: 8. Germline V gives CDR1 SGDLS, CDR2 YYNGEE. This chain's CDR3 is CASGAGLPQETQYF. DNA of the CDR3: TGTGCCAGTGGAGCGGGACTACCCCAAGAGACCCAGTACTTC.

CDR3 DNA sequence: TGTGCCAGCAGCGGACGGACAGGGGGCGCGGACAATGAGCAGTTCTTC. Residues: CASSGRTGGADNEQFF. The chain carries TRBV11-2 and TRBJ2-1, with 11 bases matching TRBD1. This CDR3 spans 16 amino acids. In germline, CDR1 is SGHAT, CDR2 FQNNGV. The junction had 8 bases not matched to a gene; V was cut back by 5 bases and J by 5 bases.

This clone was seen once. The CDR3 protein is CASTTTGTYEQYF. The CDR3 DNA reads TGTGCCAGTACCACGACAGGAACCTACGAGCAGTACTTC. This sequence joins TRBV19 and TRBJ2-7, with D perhaps TRBD1 (6 bases). Trimming took off 7 bases at V and 2 bases at J, with 12 bases between the two ends. CDR3 length: 13 residues. Per the germline V gene, CDR1 is LNHDA and CDR2 is SQIVND (reference sequence).

This chain uses TRBV5-1 with TRBJ1-5; D unresolved. The CDR3 is 13 residues long. CDR1 is SGHRS and CDR2 is YFSETQ in the germline V gene. The germline V and J ends were trimmed by 2 bases and 1 base, with 4 bases remaining between them. CDR3 amino acids: CASSFRSNQPQHF. As DNA, the CDR3 is TGCGCCAGCAGCTTCCGGAGCAATCAGCCCCAGCATTTT.

The V call is TRBV7-9, the J call TRBJ2-6; D may match TRBD1 or TRBD2 (5 bases each). CDR1 and CDR2 from the germline V gene are SEHNR and FQNEAQ (reference sequence). The CDR3 loop spans 19 amino acids. Trimming removed 0 bases from V and 0 bases from J, with 15 bases in between. The CDR3 sequence: CASSLARGASLSGANVLTF. The CDR3 nucleotides are TGTGCCAGCAGCTTAGCGCGAGGGGCCTCCCTCTCTGGGGCCAACGTCCTGACTTTC.